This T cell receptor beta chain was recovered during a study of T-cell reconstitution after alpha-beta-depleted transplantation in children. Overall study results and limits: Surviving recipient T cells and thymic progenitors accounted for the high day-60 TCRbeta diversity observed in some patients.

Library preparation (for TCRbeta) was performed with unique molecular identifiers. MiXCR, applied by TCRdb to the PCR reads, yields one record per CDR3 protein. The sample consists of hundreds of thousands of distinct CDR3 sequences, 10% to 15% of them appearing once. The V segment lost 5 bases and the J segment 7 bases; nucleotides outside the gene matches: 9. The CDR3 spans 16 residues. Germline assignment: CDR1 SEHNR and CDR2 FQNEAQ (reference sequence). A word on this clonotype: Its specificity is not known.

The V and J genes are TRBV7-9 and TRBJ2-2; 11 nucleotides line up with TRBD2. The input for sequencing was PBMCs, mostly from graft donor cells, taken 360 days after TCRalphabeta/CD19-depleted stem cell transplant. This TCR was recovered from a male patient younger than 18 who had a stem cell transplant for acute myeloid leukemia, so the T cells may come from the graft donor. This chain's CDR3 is CASSTLAGAEGGELFF. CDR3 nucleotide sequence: TGTGCCAGCAGCACACTAGCGGGGGCCGAAGGCGGGGAGCTGTTTTTT.